The present entry profiles one T cell receptor (beta chain) with its context. Its antigen is unidentified. CDR1 DFQATT and CDR2 SNEGSKA come from the germline V gene (reference sequence). The CDR3 extends over 10 amino acids. The V end lost 7 bases, the J end lost 10 bases, and 11 bases lay between the germline ends. Regarding time point: week 47, end of study. Every vaccination contained 300 ug of the mutant IDH1 20-mer peptide and was paired with topical imiquimod. Sequenced by immunoSEQ multiplex PCR; TCRdb stores in-frame clones only, minus some. The repertoire holds about 34,000 clones, about 86% seen once, with around 11% in the top ten. This sample was taken from a study of a mutant IDH1 vaccine in newly diagnosed glioma. Study as a whole: Vaccines were begun 4-6 weeks after radiotherapy alone, or with temozolomide cycles. Treated individuals were about 62% male and roughly 40% female, averaging about 41 years of age. Week 35 held visit V12, while week 47 held visit V13.

The sequencing here drew on PBMCs, taken from a glioma patient whose treatment included an IDH1 peptide vaccine. The chain recombines TRBV20-1 with TRBJ2-1, with D tentatively TRBD1 or TRBD2 (5 bases each). The receptor's source is a woman aged 25 to 39 with glioma. CDR3 sequence: CSGGPVEQFF. CDR3 nucleotides: TGCAGTGGGGGACCCGTCGAGCAGTTCTTC.